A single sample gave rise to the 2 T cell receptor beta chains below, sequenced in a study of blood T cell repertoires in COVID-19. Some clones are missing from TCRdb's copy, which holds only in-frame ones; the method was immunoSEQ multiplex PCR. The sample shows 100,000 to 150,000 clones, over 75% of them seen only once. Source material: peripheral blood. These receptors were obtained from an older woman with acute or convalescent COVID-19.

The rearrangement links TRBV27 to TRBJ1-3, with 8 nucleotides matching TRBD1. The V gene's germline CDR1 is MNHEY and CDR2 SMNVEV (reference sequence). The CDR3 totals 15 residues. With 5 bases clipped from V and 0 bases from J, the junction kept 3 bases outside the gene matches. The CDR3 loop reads CASSRTGGSGNTIYF. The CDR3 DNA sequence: TGTGCCAGCAGTCGAACAGGGGGCTCTGGAAACACCATATATTTT.

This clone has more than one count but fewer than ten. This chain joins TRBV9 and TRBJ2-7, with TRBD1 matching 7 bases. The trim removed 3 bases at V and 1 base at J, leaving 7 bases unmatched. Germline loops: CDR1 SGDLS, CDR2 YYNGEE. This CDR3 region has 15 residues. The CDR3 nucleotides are TGTGCCAGCAGCGCCCAGGGGGATCCTTCCTACGAGCAGTACTTC. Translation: CASSAQGDPSYEQYF. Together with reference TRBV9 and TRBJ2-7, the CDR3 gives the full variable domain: DSGVTQTPKHLITATGQRVTLRCSPRSGDLSVYWYQQSLDQGLQFLIQYYNGEERAKGNILERFSAQQFPDLHSELNLSSLELGDSALYFCASSAQGDPSYEQYFGPGTRLTVT.